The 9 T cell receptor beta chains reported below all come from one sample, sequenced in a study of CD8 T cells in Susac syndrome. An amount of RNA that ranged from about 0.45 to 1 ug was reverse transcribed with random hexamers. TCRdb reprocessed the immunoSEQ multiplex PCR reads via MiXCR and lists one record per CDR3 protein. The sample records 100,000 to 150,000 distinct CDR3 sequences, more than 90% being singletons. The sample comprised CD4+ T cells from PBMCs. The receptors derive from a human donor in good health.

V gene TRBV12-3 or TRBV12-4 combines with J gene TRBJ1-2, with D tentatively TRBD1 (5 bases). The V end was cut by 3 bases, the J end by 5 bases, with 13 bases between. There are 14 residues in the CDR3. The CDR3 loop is CASSFTGTEYGYTF. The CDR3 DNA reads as TGTGCCAGCAGTTTCACCGGGACCGAATATGGCTACACCTTC.

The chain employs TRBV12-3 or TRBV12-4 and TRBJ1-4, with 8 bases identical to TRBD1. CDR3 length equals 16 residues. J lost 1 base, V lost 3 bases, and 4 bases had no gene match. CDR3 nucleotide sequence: TGTGCCAGCAGTTTGCAGGGGGCGATAACTAATGAAAAACTGTTTTTT. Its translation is CASSLQGAITNEKLFF.

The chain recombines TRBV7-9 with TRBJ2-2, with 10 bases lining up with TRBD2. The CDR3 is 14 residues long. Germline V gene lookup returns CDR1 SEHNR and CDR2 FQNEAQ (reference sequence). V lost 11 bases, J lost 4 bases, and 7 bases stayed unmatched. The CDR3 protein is CALERTSGTGELFF. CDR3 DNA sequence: TGTGCCCTCGAGAGGACTAGCGGCACCGGGGAGCTGTTTTTT.

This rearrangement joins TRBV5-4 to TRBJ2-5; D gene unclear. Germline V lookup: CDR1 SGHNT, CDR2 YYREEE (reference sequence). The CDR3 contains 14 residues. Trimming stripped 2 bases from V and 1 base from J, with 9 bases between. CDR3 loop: CASSFAGAQETQYF. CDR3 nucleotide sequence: TGTGCCAGCAGCTTTGCTGGAGCCCAAGAGACCCAGTACTTC.

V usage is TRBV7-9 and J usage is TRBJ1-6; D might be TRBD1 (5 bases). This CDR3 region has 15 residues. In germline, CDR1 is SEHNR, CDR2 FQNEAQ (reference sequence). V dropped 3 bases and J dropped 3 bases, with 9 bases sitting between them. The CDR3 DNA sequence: TGTGCCAGCAGCTTGGAGGGGAACTATAATTCACCCCTCCACTTT. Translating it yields CASSLEGNYNSPLHF. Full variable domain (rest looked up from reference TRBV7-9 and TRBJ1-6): DTGVSQNPRHKITKRGQNVTFRCDPISEHNRLYWYRQTLGQGPEFLTYFQNEAQLEKSRLLSDRFSAERPKGSFSTLEIQRTEQGDSAMYLCASSLEGNYNSPLHFGNGTRLTVT.

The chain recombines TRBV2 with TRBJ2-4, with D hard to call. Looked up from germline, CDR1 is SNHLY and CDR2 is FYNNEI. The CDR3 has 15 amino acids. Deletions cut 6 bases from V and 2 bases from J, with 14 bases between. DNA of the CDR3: TGTGCCAGCAGAGCCGACACAATCTCCAAAAACATTCAGTACTTC. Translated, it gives CASRADTISKNIQYF.

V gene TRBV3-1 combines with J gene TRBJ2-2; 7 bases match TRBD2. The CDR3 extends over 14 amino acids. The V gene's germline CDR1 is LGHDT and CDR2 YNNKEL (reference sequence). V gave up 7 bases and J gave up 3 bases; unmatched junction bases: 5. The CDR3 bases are TGTGCCAGCAAACCAGGGAGGGACACCGGGGAGCTGTTTTTT. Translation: CASKPGRDTGELFF. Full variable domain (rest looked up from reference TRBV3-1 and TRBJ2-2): DTAVSQTPKYLVTQMGNDKSIKCEQNLGHDTMYWYKQDSKKFLKIMFSYNNKELIINETVPNRFSPKSPDKAHLNLHINSLELGDSAVYFCASKPGRDTGELFFGEGSRLTVL.

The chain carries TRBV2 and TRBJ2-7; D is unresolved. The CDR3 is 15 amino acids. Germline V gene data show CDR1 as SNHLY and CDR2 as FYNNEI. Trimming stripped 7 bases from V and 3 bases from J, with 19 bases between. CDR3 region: CASKFLADRIYEQYF. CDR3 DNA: TGTGCCAGCAAGTTCTTGGCTGATCGGATCTACGAGCAGTACTTC.

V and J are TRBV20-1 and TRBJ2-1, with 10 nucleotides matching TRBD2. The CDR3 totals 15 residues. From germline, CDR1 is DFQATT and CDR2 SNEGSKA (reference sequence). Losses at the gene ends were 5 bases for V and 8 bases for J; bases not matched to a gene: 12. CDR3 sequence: CSAPPAGGPRDEQFF. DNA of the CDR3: TGCAGTGCTCCCCCAGCGGGAGGGCCTCGGGATGAGCAGTTCTTC.